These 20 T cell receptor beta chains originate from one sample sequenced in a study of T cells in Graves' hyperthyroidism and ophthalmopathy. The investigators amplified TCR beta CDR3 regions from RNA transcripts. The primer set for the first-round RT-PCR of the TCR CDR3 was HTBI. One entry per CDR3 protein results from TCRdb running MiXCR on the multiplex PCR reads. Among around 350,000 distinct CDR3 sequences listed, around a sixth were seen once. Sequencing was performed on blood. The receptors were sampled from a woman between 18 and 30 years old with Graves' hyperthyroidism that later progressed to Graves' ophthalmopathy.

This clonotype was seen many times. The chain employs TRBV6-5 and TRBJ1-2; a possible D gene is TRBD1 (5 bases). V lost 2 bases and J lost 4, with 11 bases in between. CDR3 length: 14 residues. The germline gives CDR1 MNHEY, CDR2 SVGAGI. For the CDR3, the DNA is TGTGCCAGCAGTTACGGGGACGGAATCTATGGCTACACCTTC. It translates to CASSYGDGIYGYTF.

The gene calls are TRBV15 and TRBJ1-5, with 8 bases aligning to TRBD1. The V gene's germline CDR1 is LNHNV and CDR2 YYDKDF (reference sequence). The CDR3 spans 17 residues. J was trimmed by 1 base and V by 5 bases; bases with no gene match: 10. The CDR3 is CATSFDRGQWSNQPQHF. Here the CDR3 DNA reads TGTGCCACCAGCTTCGACAGGGGTCAATGGAGCAATCAGCCCCAGCATTTT.

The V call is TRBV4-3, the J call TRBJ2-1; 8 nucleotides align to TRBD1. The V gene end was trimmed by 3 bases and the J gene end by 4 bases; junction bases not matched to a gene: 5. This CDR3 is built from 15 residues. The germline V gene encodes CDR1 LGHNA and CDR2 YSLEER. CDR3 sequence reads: CASSQEGQGYNEQFF. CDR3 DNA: TGCGCCAGCAGCCAGGAAGGACAGGGTTACAATGAGCAGTTCTTC.

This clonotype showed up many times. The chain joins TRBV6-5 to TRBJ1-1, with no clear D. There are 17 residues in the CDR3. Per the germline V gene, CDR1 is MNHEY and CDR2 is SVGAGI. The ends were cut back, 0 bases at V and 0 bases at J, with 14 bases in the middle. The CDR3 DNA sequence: TGTGCCAGCAGTTACTCCTTCTCCGGACTTTTGAACACTGAAGCTTTCTTT. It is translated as CASSYSFSGLLNTEAFF.

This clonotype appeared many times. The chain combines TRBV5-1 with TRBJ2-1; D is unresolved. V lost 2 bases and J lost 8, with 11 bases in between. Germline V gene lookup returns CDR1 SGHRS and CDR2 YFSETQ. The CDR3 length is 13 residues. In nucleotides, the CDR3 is TGCGCCAGCAGCTTTAGCAATGTAGATGAGCAGTTCTTC. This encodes CASSFSNVDEQFF. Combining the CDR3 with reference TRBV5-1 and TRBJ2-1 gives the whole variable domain KAGVTQTPRYLIKTRGQQVTLSCSPISGHRSVSWYQQTPGQGLQFLFEYFSETQRNKGNFPGRFSGRQFSNSRSEMNVSTLELGDSALYLCASSFSNVDEQFFGPGTRLTVL.

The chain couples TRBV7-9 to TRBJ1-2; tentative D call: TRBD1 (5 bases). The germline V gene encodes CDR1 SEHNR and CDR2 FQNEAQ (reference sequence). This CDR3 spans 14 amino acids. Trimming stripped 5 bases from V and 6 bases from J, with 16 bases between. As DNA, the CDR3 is TGTGCCAGCAGCGTCGCTGGGGCCGAGGATGGCTACACCTTC. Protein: CASSVAGAEDGYTF.

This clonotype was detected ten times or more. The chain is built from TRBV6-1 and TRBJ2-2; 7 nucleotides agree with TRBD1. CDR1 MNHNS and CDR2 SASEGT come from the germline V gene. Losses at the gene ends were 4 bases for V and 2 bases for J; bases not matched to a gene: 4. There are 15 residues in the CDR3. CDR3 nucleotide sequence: TGTGCCAGCAGTGCTAGACAGGGAAACACCGGGGAGCTGTTTTTT. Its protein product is CASSARQGNTGELFF.

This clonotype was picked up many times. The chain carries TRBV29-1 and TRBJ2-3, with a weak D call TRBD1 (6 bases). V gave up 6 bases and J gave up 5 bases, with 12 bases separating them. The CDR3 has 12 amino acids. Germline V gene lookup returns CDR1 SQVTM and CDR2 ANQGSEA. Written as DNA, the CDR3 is TGCAGCGTCCAAAGGGGGAGAGATACGCAGTATTTT. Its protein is CSVQRGRDTQYF.

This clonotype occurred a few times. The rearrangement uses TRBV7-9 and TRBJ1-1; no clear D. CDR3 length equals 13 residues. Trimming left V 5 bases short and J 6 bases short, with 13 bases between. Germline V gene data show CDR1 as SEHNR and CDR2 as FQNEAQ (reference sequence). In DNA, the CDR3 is TGTGCCAGCAGCCCCTCCCTTGTGGCTGAAGCTTTCTTT. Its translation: CASSPSLVAEAFF.

The CDR3 here is CASSLGPGQGAYGYTF. DNA for the CDR3: TGTGCCAGCAGCTTAGGGCCGGGACAGGGGGCTTATGGCTACACCTTC. The chain is built from TRBV2 and TRBJ1-2, with TRBD1 matching 12 bases. CDR1 is SNHLY, CDR2 FYNNEI, per germline. J was trimmed by 5 bases and V by 6 bases; bases with no gene match: 10. CDR3 length: 16 residues.

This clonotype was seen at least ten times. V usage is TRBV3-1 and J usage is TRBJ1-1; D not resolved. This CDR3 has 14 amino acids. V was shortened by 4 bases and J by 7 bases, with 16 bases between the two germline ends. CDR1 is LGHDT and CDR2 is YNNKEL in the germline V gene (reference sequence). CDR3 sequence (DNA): TGTGCCAGCAGCCCTTCCCTATCGGCGCTTGAAGCTTTCTTT. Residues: CASSPSLSALEAFF.

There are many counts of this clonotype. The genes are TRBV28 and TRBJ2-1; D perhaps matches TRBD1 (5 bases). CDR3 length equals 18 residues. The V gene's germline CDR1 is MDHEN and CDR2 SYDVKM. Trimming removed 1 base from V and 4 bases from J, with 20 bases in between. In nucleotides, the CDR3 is TGTGCCAGCAGTTTATTAGTGGGTGGTAGCAACAGGTACAATGAGCAGTTCTTC. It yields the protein CASSLLVGGSNRYNEQFF.

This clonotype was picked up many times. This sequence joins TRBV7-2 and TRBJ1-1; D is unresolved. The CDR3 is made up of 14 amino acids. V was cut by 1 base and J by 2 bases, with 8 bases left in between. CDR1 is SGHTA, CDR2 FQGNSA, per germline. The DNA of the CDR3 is TGTGCCAGCAGCTTAGGACTAATCAACACTGAAGCTTTCTTT. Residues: CASSLGLINTEAFF.

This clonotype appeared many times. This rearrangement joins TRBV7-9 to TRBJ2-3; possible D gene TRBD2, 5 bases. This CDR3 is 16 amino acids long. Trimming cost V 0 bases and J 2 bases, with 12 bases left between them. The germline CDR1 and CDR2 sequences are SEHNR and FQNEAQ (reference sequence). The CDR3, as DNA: TGTGCCAGCAGCTTAGCGGCTACGACTAACACAGATACGCAGTATTTT. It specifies CASSLAATTNTDTQYF.

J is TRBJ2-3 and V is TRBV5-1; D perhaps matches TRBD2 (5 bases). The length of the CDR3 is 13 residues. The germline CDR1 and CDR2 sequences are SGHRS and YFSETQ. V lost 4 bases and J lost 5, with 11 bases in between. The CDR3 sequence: CASSEAVQDTQYF. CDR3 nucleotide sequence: TGCGCCAGCAGCGAAGCGGTTCAAGATACGCAGTATTTT. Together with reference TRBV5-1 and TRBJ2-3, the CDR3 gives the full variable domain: KAGVTQTPRYLIKTRGQQVTLSCSPISGHRSVSWYQQTPGQGLQFLFEYFSETQRNKGNFPGRFSGRQFSNSRSEMNVSTLELGDSALYLCASSEAVQDTQYFGPGTRLTVL.

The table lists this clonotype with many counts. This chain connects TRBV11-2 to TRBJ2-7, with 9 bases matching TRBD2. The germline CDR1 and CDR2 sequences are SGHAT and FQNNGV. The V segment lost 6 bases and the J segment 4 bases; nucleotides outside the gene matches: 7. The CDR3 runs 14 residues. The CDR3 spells CASSFGAGGYEQYF. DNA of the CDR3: TGTGCCAGCAGTTTTGGGGCGGGGGGGTACGAGCAGTACTTC.

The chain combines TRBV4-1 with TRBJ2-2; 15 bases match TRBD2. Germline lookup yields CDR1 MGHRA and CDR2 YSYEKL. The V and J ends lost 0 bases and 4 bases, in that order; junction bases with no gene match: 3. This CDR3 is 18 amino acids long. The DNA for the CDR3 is TGCGCCAGCAGCCAAGAGAGGACTAGCGGGAGGGGCACCGGGGAGCTGTTTTTT. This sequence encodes CASSQERTSGRGTGELFF.

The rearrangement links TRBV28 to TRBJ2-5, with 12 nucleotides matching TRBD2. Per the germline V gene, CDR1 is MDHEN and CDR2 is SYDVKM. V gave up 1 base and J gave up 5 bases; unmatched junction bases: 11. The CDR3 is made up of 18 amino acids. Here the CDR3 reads CASSLSPASGRARETQYF. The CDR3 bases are TGTGCCAGCAGTTTATCCCCCGCTAGCGGGAGGGCTCGGGAGACCCAGTACTTC.

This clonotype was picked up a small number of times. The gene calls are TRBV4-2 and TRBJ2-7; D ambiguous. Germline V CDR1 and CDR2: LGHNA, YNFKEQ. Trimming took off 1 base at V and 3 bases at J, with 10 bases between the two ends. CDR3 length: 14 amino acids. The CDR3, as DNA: TGTGCCAGCAGCCAAGTAGGAATCGGCTACGAGCAGTACTTC. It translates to CASSQVGIGYEQYF.

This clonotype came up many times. The CDR3 loop reads CASSLAAGGADTQYF. Here the CDR3 DNA reads TGCGCCAGCAGCTTGGCAGCGGGAGGAGCGGATACGCAGTATTTT. The V and J genes are TRBV5-1 and TRBJ2-3; 9 bases match TRBD2. In germline, CDR1 is SGHRS, CDR2 YFSETQ. The CDR3 has 15 amino acids. V shed 0 bases, J shed 6 bases, and the junction held 5 bases outside the gene matches.